The 13 T cell receptor beta chains below were found in one sample sequenced in a study of post-analysis software for immune sequencing data (dated by TCRdb to the mid-2010s). Study-level results and caveats: Significantly higher frequencies in patients than in controls were found for several TRBV segments, including TRBV5-6, TRBV5-1 and TRBV20-1.

Antigen specificity for these receptors is unknown. The library was obtained by PCR. The instrument given in TCRdb is Illumina HiSeq 2500. To reduce PCR and sequencing biases, unique molecular identifiers were incorporated into the TCR beta cDNA libraries. Using fastp trimming at Q25 and MiXCR clonotype assembly, TCRdb reanalyzed the public sequencing data and kept in-frame beta chains. A single entry per CDR3 protein holds the most common genes and DNA from its merged rows. This sample is represented by under 900,000 distinct CDR3 sequences; about 57% of them were singletons. Clones ranked in the top ten supply around 4.5% of the sample. Sequencing used blood. The receptors originated from a girl aged 10-17 years with multiple sclerosis.

There are a few counts of this clonotype. This rearrangement joins TRBV12-3 or TRBV12-4 to TRBJ2-4; 10 bases fit TRBD1. The CDR3 consists of 13 residues. V was clipped by 5 bases and J by 9 bases; unmatched bases: 4. The DNA for the CDR3 is TGTGCCAGCAGTCCATGGGACAGGGGCATTCAGTACTTC. It codes for CASSPWDRGIQYF.

The chain is built from TRBV6-5 and TRBJ2-3; D is unresolved. The germline V gene has CDR1 MNHEY and CDR2 SVGAGI. The CDR3 totals 14 residues. The ends were cut back, 3 bases at V and 2 bases at J, with 9 bases in the middle. CDR3 in amino acids: CASSYAGYTDTQYF. The CDR3 coding sequence is TGTGCCAGCAGTTATGCCGGATACACAGATACGCAGTATTTT.

V and J are TRBV6-5 and TRBJ2-5; D gene unclear. Germline loops: CDR1 MNHEY, CDR2 SVGAGI. V dropped 5 bases and J dropped 7 bases, with 8 bases sitting between them. The CDR3 spans 11 residues. The CDR3 nucleotides are TGTGCCAGCAGTGAGACTGGGACCCAGTACTTC. This encodes CASSETGTQYF.

The chain combines TRBV12-3 or TRBV12-4 with TRBJ1-2; the D gene is possibly TRBD1 (5 bases). The CDR3 runs to 12 residues. V lost 4 bases to trimming and J lost 10 bases, with 13 bases between them. The CDR3 protein is CASSSGTSVYTF. DNA of the CDR3: TGTGCCAGCAGTTCGGGGACGTCGGTCTACACCTTC.

This clonotype was seen a handful of times. V usage is TRBV25-1 and J usage is TRBJ2-7, with D perhaps being TRBD1 or TRBD2 (5 bases each). The CDR3 spans 15 residues. Trimming left V 1 base short and J 2 bases short, with 12 bases between. Germline assignment: CDR1 MGHDK and CDR2 SYGVNS. The CDR3 DNA is TGTGCCAGCAGTGAATCCGGGGCGCCCGCCTACGAGCAGTACTTC. Its translation: CASSESGAPAYEQYF.

This chain links TRBV20-1 with TRBJ2-3, with 11 nucleotides matching TRBD2. CDR3 length equals 17 residues. Looked up from germline, CDR1 is DFQATT and CDR2 is SNEGSKA (reference sequence). V trimming: 3 bases; J trimming: 4 bases; junction bases outside the gene matches: 12. The CDR3 nucleotides are TGCAGTGCTAGCCCAGCAGCTAGCGGGGGGAGCGCAGATACGCAGTATTTT. Translated: CSASPAASGGSADTQYF.

A few counts support this clonotype. This chain connects TRBV5-1 to TRBJ2-1; 8 positions match TRBD2. V was clipped by 4 bases and J by 2 bases; unmatched bases: 8. The CDR3 has 16 residues. The germline CDR1 and CDR2 sequences are SGHRS and YFSETQ. CDR3 bases: TGCGCCAGCAGCCCGGAAGGCGGGAGGACCTACAATGAGCAGTTCTTC. Translation gives CASSPEGGRTYNEQFF.

This chain links TRBV5-1 with TRBJ2-7, with TRBD1 matching over 8 bases. CDR3 length equals 14 residues. Germline CDR1 SGHRS, CDR2 YFSETQ. V dropped 1 base and J dropped 4; count of bases not matched to a gene: 4. The CDR3 DNA is TGCGCCAGCAGCTTGTGGGACAGGTCTTACGAGCAGTACTTC. This codes for CASSLWDRSYEQYF. Complete variable domain (other parts from reference TRBV5-1 and TRBJ2-7): KAGVTQTPRYLIKTRGQQVTLSCSPISGHRSVSWYQQTPGQGLQFLFEYFSETQRNKGNFPGRFSGRQFSNSRSEMNVSTLELGDSALYLCASSLWDRSYEQYFGPGTRLTVT.

This chain links TRBV6-1 with TRBJ2-1; 9 positions match TRBD2. The CDR3 has 15 amino acids. Germline V gene data show CDR1 as MNHNS and CDR2 as SASEGT. Losses at the gene ends were 8 bases for V and 6 bases for J; bases not matched to a gene: 11. This chain's CDR3 is CASVKREAPFNEQFF. DNA of the CDR3: TGTGCCAGCGTCAAGCGGGAGGCCCCTTTCAATGAGCAGTTCTTC.

This clonotype was observed a handful of times. The V call is TRBV27, the J call TRBJ2-1, with D perhaps matching TRBD2 (6 bases). CDR1 and CDR2 (germline): MNHEY, SMNVEV (reference sequence). The CDR3 extends over 19 amino acids. The V end was cut by 4 bases, the J end by 5 bases, with 27 bases between. The CDR3 DNA follows: TGTGCCAGCAGTTCGAGACCGACGGGACTTTTACCCTTGGACAATGAGCAGTTCTTC. Its translation: CASSSRPTGLLPLDNEQFF.

The V and J genes are TRBV10-2 and TRBJ1-2; perhaps TRBD1 as D (5 bases). The CDR3 loop spans 15 amino acids. V gave up 3 bases and J gave up 4 bases, with 15 bases separating them. From germline, CDR1 is WSHSY and CDR2 SAAADI. In DNA form, the CDR3 reads TGCGCCAGCAGTGACTCGCCGGGGGTCCTCTATGGCTACACCTTC. It encodes CASSDSPGVLYGYTF.

The chain has TRBV12-3 or TRBV12-4 and TRBJ1-2; D ambiguous. This CDR3 is 13 amino acids long. Trimming pared 3 bases from V and 8 bases from J, leaving 13 bases between. The CDR3 is CASSFGVLTGYTF. CDR3 in DNA: TGTGCCAGCAGTTTCGGGGTGCTCACGGGCTACACCTTC.

The chain combines TRBV29-1 with TRBJ2-3; a possible D gene is TRBD1 (5 bases). This CDR3 is 10 amino acids long. Germline assignment: CDR1 SQVTM and CDR2 ANQGSEA. Between the trimmed V and J ends, which lost 7 bases and 5 bases, there was a span of 7 bases. CDR3 coding DNA: TGCAGCGATCAGGGAGATACGCAGTATTTT. The encoded protein is CSDQGDTQYF.